The clone carrying this T cell receptor beta chain was picked up many times. The antigen is not known. The entry originates in a study of tumor and adjacent non-tumor tissue in lung cancer. Whole-study context: Each sample yielded approximately 4.2 million productive TCRbeta reads on average. Study-wide results and caveats: Significantly higher TCR diversity was found in tumor than normal lung. Tumor TCR diversity, when higher, was linked to shorter survival.

The library came from three nested PCR rounds adapted from ARM-PCR protocols. In TCRdb, the multiplex PCR reads were re-called with MiXCR into one record per CDR3 protein. The table records 50,000 to 60,000 distinct CDR3 sequences, 60% to 80% of them present only once. Germline V gene data show CDR1 as MNHEY and CDR2 as SVGEGT. The CDR3 is 16 residues long. With V trimmed by 5 bases and J by 4 bases, 10 bases remained unmatched. The template was RNA from unsorted bulk tissue. This non-tumor lung sample came from over 3 cm beyond the tumor edge. Donors were chemotherapy-naive, newly diagnosed lung cancer surgical patients in China, August–late 2014.

The TCR comes from a woman aged 60-70 years with non-small cell lung cancer. The V and J genes are TRBV6-2 or TRBV6-3 and TRBJ2-2; 7 positions agree with TRBD2. The sample was distant non-tumor lung tissue. As DNA, the CDR3 is TGTGCCAGCAGTAACCCGACAGCGGGACCCACCGGGGAGCTGTTTTTT. Translating it yields CASSNPTAGPTGELFF.